Below are 17 T cell receptor beta chains sequenced from a single sample in a study of CD4 T cells in relation to SARS-CoV-2 and coronaviruses. Unexposed donor CD4+ T cells date from 2011-2018, before the COVID-19 pandemic. The cells were cultured for less than twelve days before CD4+ T cells were isolated. Their recognized antigens are unknown. Measured with immunoSEQ multiplex PCR; TCRdb has only the in-frame clones, and not every one. This sample has 20,000 to 25,000 clones, with 78% found just once. The sequenced material came from CD4+ T cells from PBMCs, cultured in vitro. Source of these receptors: a human donor in good health.

This clone came up once. V is TRBV28 and J is TRBJ1-1; D possibly corresponds to TRBD1 (5 bases). From germline, CDR1 is MDHEN and CDR2 SYDVKM. This CDR3 is built from 12 residues. Trimming took off 8 bases at V and 7 bases at J, with 14 bases between the two ends. This chain's CDR3 is CASVFGDGEAFF. CDR3 coding DNA: TGTGCCAGCGTTTTCGGGGACGGTGAAGCTTTCTTT.

The chain employs TRBV6-5 and TRBJ2-5, with TRBD1 as a possible D gene (6 bases). This CDR3 spans 15 amino acids. The ends were cut back, 6 bases at V and 4 bases at J, with 18 bases in the middle. Germline values: CDR1 MNHEY, CDR2 SVGAGI. As DNA, the CDR3 is TGTGCCAGCAGCCTATCACAGGGAAGGGGAGAGACCCAGTACTTC. Translating gives CASSLSQGRGETQYF.

This rearrangement joins TRBV10-2 to TRBJ2-3, with 13 bases that match TRBD2. This CDR3 is built from 17 residues. Germline CDR1 WSHSY, CDR2 SAAADI. V dropped 0 bases and J dropped 5; count of bases not matched to a gene: 5. As DNA, the CDR3 is TGCGCCAGCAGTGAGTCAAGACTAGCGGGAGGTCTAGATACGCAGTATTTT. Translating gives CASSESRLAGGLDTQYF.

The genes are TRBV6-2 or TRBV6-3 and TRBJ1-1, with 10 bases that match TRBD1. The germline V gene has CDR1 MNHEY and CDR2 SVGEGT. V shed 2 bases and J 3 bases; nucleotides not matched to a gene: 6. The CDR3 is 16 amino acids. CDR3 residues: CASSYIDRGRHTEAFF. The CDR3 nucleotides are TGTGCCAGCAGTTACATCGACAGGGGGCGTCACACTGAAGCTTTCTTT.

This rearrangement joins TRBV5-1 to TRBJ2-7, with a weak D call TRBD1 (6 bases). This CDR3 region has 13 residues. The V gene lost 3 bases and the J gene lost 3 bases, with 10 bases spanning the gap. Germline values: CDR1 SGHRS, CDR2 YFSETQ. In DNA form, the CDR3 reads TGCGCCAGCAGCTCTGGACAGATCTACGAGCAGTACTTC. Translation: CASSSGQIYEQYF.

V gene TRBV7-9 combines with J gene TRBJ2-6; 10 positions agree with TRBD2. The CDR3 totals 19 residues. Germline trimming cut 7 bases from V and 3 bases from J; bases unmatched to any gene: 15. CDR1 is SEHNR, CDR2 FQNEAQ, per germline (reference sequence). The CDR3 coding sequence is TGTGCCAGCACCCAAAGGGGTTCTAGCGGGAGTAGTGGGGCCAACGTCCTGACTTTC. It specifies CASTQRGSSGSSGANVLTF.

The chain combines TRBV19 with TRBJ1-1; possibly TRBD1 for D (6 bases). Germline V lookup: CDR1 LNHDA, CDR2 SQIVND (reference sequence). Trimming took 3 bases from V and 1 from J, leaving 18 bases between them. The CDR3 covers 17 residues. CDR3 residues: CASSMDPPRGRNTEAFF. CDR3 bases: TGTGCCAGTAGTATGGACCCCCCGAGGGGGAGGAACACTGAAGCTTTCTTT.

This sequence joins TRBV3-1 (or the pseudogene TRBV3-2) and TRBJ2-7; D possibly matches TRBD1 or TRBD2 (5 bases each). The CDR3 has 15 residues. V lost 2 bases and J 6 bases, leaving 17 bases between the germline ends. Per germline, CDR1 LGHDT and CDR2 YNNKEL (reference sequence). The chain's CDR3 is CASSQRGGQVAEQYF. CDR3 DNA sequence: TGTGCCAGCAGCCAACGTGGGGGTCAAGTAGCCGAGCAGTACTTC.

The CDR3 DNA follows: TGTGCCAGCAGCCGACAGGGGAGAACAGATACGCAGTATTTT. Amino acids: CASSRQGRTDTQYF. This sequence joins TRBV21-1 and TRBJ2-3; no check of the table's D call, TRBD1, against the DNA was made. TRBV21-1 is annotated as a pseudogene. The CDR3 loop spans 14 amino acids.

The chain recombines TRBV12-3 or TRBV12-4 with TRBJ1-1, with D possibly being TRBD1 (6 bases). The V end lost 6 bases, the J end lost 5 bases, and 10 bases lay between the germline ends. The CDR3 has 12 amino acids. CDR3 sequence (DNA): TGTGCCAGCAGCAGGGGAGGAACTGAAGCTTTCTTT. Translating it yields CASSRGGTEAFF.

The chain has TRBV18 and TRBJ1-3; D is ambiguous. The germline V and J ends were trimmed by 3 bases and 4 bases, with 4 bases remaining between them. Germline values: CDR1 KGHSH, CDR2 LQKENI. The CDR3 contains 12 residues. The CDR3 is CASSPSGNTIYF. The CDR3 DNA reads as TGTGCCAGCTCACCGTCGGGAAACACCATATATTTT.

This sequence joins TRBV7-6 and TRBJ2-3, with 10 bases matching TRBD2. The CDR3 length is 16 residues. J was trimmed by 6 bases and V by 5 bases; bases with no gene match: 11. CDR1 and CDR2 (germline): SGHVS, FNYEAQ. The CDR3 sequence is CASSPYLAGVADTQYF. As DNA, the CDR3 is TGTGCCAGCAGCCCCTATCTAGCGGGAGTTGCGGATACGCAGTATTTT.

CDR3 in amino acids: CASSEQGETQYF. CDR3 nucleotide sequence: TGCGCCAGCAGTGAGCAGGGAGAGACCCAGTACTTC. V usage is TRBV10-2 and J usage is TRBJ2-5; a possible D gene is TRBD1 (5 bases). Germline-derived CDR1 and CDR2 are WSHSY and SAAADI. V was shortened by 2 bases and J by 4 bases, with 5 bases between the two germline ends. This CDR3 is built from 12 residues.

V is TRBV19 and J is TRBJ2-3; 9 bases map to TRBD1. Per the germline V gene, CDR1 is LNHDA and CDR2 is SQIVND (reference sequence). V gave up 6 bases and J gave up 4 bases; unmatched junction bases: 5. CDR3 size: 14 residues. The CDR3 is CASRIRDRADTQYF. In DNA, the CDR3 is TGTGCCAGTAGGATCCGGGACAGGGCAGATACGCAGTATTTT.

This chain connects TRBV19 to TRBJ2-5; 7 bases align to TRBD2. The germline gives CDR1 LNHDA, CDR2 SQIVND (reference sequence). The J segment lost 5 bases and the V segment lost 3 bases, leaving 6 bases of the junction unmatched. The CDR3 sequence is 14 residues long. In DNA, the CDR3 is TGTGCCAGTAGTATGTCGTGGCGGGGGGAGACCCAGTACTTC. Translated: CASSMSWRGETQYF.

This chain joins TRBV3-1 (or the pseudogene TRBV3-2) and TRBJ1-2; a weak D match, TRBD1 (5 bases). This CDR3 has 14 amino acids. CDR1 LGHDT and CDR2 YNNKEL come from the germline V gene (reference sequence). Trimming pared 1 base from V and 3 bases from J, leaving 9 bases between. CDR3 sequence reads: CASSQGGGYYGYTF. CDR3 in DNA: TGTGCCAGCAGCCAAGGGGGCGGTTACTATGGCTACACCTTC.

The chain joins TRBV24-1 to TRBJ2-3; D gene uncertain. This CDR3 has 16 amino acids. Germline lookup yields CDR1 KGHDR and CDR2 SFDVKD. V dropped 2 bases and J dropped 0 bases, with 11 bases sitting between them. The CDR3 DNA sequence: TGTGCCACCAGTGATTCTTGGCAAATTAGCACAGATACGCAGTATTTT. Translated, it gives CATSDSWQISTDTQYF.